The 18 T cell receptor beta chains presented below share a single source sample, sequenced in a study of CD8+CD57+ T cells in acquired aplastic anemia. Profiling of TCR beta VDJ combinations and CDR3 sequences used genomic DNA as template. Each CDR3 protein is one row after TCRdb ran MiXCR on the reads. The sample records tens of thousands of distinct CDR3 sequences, 40% to 50% being singletons. Sequenced input: sorted CD4+, CD8+, or CD8+CD57+ T cells (not recorded which) from PBMCs. These receptors originate from a human donor in good health, serving as a control.

This clonotype was seen many times. The gene calls are TRBV7-6 and TRBJ2-5; D is perhaps TRBD1 or TRBD2 (5 bases each). Germline CDR1 is SGHVS and CDR2 is FNYEAQ. Trimming shortened V by 4 bases and J by 1 base, and 16 bases separated the two germline ends. The CDR3 has 16 amino acids. This CDR3 reads CASSSLSGPSQETQYF. CDR3 nucleotides: TGTGCCAGCAGCTCCCTATCGGGACCCTCCCAAGAGACCCAGTACTTC.

The rearrangement links TRBV20-1 to TRBJ1-2; TRBD1 agrees at 10 bases. The germline gives CDR1 DFQATT, CDR2 SNEGSKA (reference sequence). V lost 6 bases, J lost 8 bases, and 24 bases stayed unmatched. This CDR3 spans 18 amino acids. The CDR3 is CSAEDRGIAPTGLGGYTF. The CDR3 coding sequence is TGCAGTGCAGAGGACAGGGGGATCGCCCCCACAGGTCTGGGAGGCTACACCTTC.

The table lists this clonotype with a count of one. The V and J genes are TRBV19 and TRBJ2-1; the D call may be TRBD1 or TRBD2 (5 bases each). With 3 bases removed from V and 8 bases from J, the gap between germline ends came to 14 bases. This CDR3 comprises 14 residues. The germline V gene encodes CDR1 LNHDA and CDR2 SQIVND (reference sequence). The CDR3 reads CASSMGEKVYEQFF. CDR3 DNA sequence: TGTGCCAGTAGTATGGGGGAAAAGGTCTATGAGCAGTTCTTC.

V is TRBV7-9 and J is TRBJ1-5; D not resolved. This CDR3 is built from 12 residues. From germline, CDR1 is SEHNR and CDR2 FQNEAQ (reference sequence). With 1 base removed from V and 6 bases from J, the gap between germline ends came to 4 bases. The CDR3 coding sequence is TGTGCCAGCAGCTTAGGGGCTCAGCCCCAGCATTTT. Translating gives CASSLGAQPQHF.

This clonotype was seen repeatedly, ten times or more. The genes are TRBV9 and TRBJ1-2; D may be TRBD1 (6 bases). Germline V lookup: CDR1 SGDLS, CDR2 YYNGEE. CDR3 size: 15 residues. V was cut by 0 bases and J by 5 bases, with 14 bases left in between. The DNA for the CDR3 is TGTGCCAGCAGCGTAGGGGGGCGAGGGGTATATGGCTACACCTTC. Amino acids: CASSVGGRGVYGYTF.

This clonotype was detected many times. V is TRBV19 and J is TRBJ2-3; 7 nucleotides line up with TRBD1. The junction had 4 bases not matched to a gene; V was cut back by 8 bases and J by 11 bases. This CDR3 comprises 10 residues. CDR1 LNHDA and CDR2 SQIVND come from the germline V gene (reference sequence). As DNA, the CDR3 is TGTGCCAGTGGGACAGAAGGGCAGTATTTT. This sequence encodes CASGTEGQYF. Full variable domain (remainder filled in from reference TRBV19 and TRBJ2-3): DGGITQSPKYLFRKEGQNVTLSCEQNLNHDAMYWYRQDPGQGLRLIYYSQIVNDFQKGDIAEGYSVSREKKESFPLTVTSAQKNPTAFYLCASGTEGQYFGPGTRLTVL.

This clonotype was detected only a few times. The CDR3 region is CASSLRKTGGSTDTQYF. CDR3 sequence (DNA): TGCGCCAGCAGCTTGAGAAAGACGGGGGGAAGCACAGATACGCAGTATTTT. This rearrangement joins TRBV5-1 to TRBJ2-3; 7 nucleotides match TRBD2. CDR1 is SGHRS, CDR2 YFSETQ, per germline. This CDR3 region has 17 residues. Trimming took 1 base from V and 0 from J; bases not matched to a gene: 8.

The chain is built from TRBV30 and TRBJ1-3; D is undetermined. The ends were cut back, 1 base at V and 4 bases at J, with 11 bases in the middle. This CDR3 has 14 residues. The germline CDR1 and CDR2 sequences are GTSNPN and SVGIG (reference sequence). Here the CDR3 reads CAWSAGTLGNTIYF. The CDR3 nucleotides are TGTGCCTGGAGTGCAGGAACCCTCGGAAACACCATATATTTT.

Comment on this clonotype: This may stem from a read error, because a much larger clone lies one nucleotide away. This chain joins TRBV7-8 and TRBJ2-3, with a tentative D call TRBD2 (7 bases). CDR1 is SGHVS, CDR2 FQNEAQ, per germline. Trimming took 4 bases from V and 2 from J, leaving 13 bases between them. This CDR3 region has 15 residues. CDR3: CASSWRGGPTDTQYF. CDR3 sequence (DNA): TGTGCCAGCAGCTGGAGGGGGGGGCCCACAGATACGCAGTATTTT.

The chain recombines TRBV6-5 with TRBJ2-7; D not certain. This CDR3 has 14 residues. The germline V gene has CDR1 MNHEY and CDR2 SVGAGI. V was cut by 3 bases and J by 2 bases, with 11 bases left in between. CDR3 sequence reads: CASSYGRNAYEQYF. The CDR3 DNA sequence: TGTGCCAGCAGTTATGGTCGGAATGCCTACGAGCAGTACTTC.

The rearrangement links TRBV3-1 to TRBJ2-1; 8 bases agree with TRBD2. Unmatched junction bases numbered 9, after V lost 0 bases and J lost 8 bases. The V gene's germline CDR1 is LGHDT and CDR2 YNNKEL (reference sequence). The CDR3 totals 16 residues. The CDR3 loop is CASSQDFERGRDEQFF. In DNA form, the CDR3 reads TGTGCCAGCAGCCAAGATTTCGAGCGGGGGAGGGATGAGCAGTTCTTC.

This clonotype occurred once. The chain employs TRBV7-6 and TRBJ2-1; either TRBD1 or TRBD2 may supply D (5 bases each). From germline, CDR1 is SGHVS and CDR2 FNYEAQ. V was shortened by 0 bases and J by 1 base, with 16 bases between the two germline ends. The CDR3 has 18 amino acids. The CDR3, as DNA: TGTGCCAGCAGCTTAGCAGGGGCGGAGGTTACTTCCTACAATGAGCAGTTCTTC. The encoded protein is CASSLAGAEVTSYNEQFF.

This clonotype was seen repeatedly, ten times or more. The chain is built from TRBV29-1 and TRBJ1-4, with D unresolved. Trimming took off 6 bases at V and 0 bases at J, with 8 bases between the two ends. Per germline, CDR1 SQVTM and CDR2 ANQGSEA. This CDR3 has 13 amino acids. The CDR3 region is CSVQLATNEKLFF. In DNA form, the CDR3 reads TGCAGCGTCCAACTTGCAACTAATGAAAAACTGTTTTTT.

The chain is built from TRBV2 and TRBJ2-7; TRBD1 might be the D (6 bases). Per germline, CDR1 SNHLY and CDR2 FYNNEI. There are 14 residues in the CDR3. The V gene lost 5 bases and the J gene lost 6 bases, with 17 bases spanning the gap. CDR3 sequence (DNA): TGTGCCAGCAGTTACGTTCATACAGGGTCCGAGCAGTACTTC. Translated: CASSYVHTGSEQYF.

The rearrangement uses TRBV25-1 and TRBJ2-7; 7 bases are shared with TRBD1. Germline V CDR1 and CDR2: MGHDK, SYGVNS. CDR3 size: 13 residues. J lost 0 bases, V lost 7 bases, and 3 bases had no gene match. The CDR3 region has the DNA TGTGCCAGCAAGGGACAGTACTCCTACGAGCAGTACTTC. This encodes CASKGQYSYEQYF.

This clonotype was detected ten times or more. A read error may account for a junction end that differs from germline. The chain couples TRBV25-1 to TRBJ2-3; unclear D gene. Germline V gene data show CDR1 as MGHDK and CDR2 as SYGVNS. There are 13 residues in the CDR3. The CDR3 here is CASSPTITDTQYF. CDR3 DNA: TGCGCCAGCAGCCCCACTATCACAGATACGCAGTATTTT.

The V and J genes are TRBV19 and TRBJ1-1; no reliable D call. The CDR3 has 9 amino acids. CDR1 and CDR2 from the germline V gene are LNHDA and SQIVND (reference sequence). Trimming shortened V by 5 bases and J by 11 bases, and 6 bases separated the two germline ends. This CDR3 is CASSSRAFF. Written as DNA, the CDR3 is TGTGCCAGTAGTTCGCGGGCTTTCTTT.

The chain is built from TRBV2 and TRBJ2-6, with D uncertain. The CDR3 has 14 amino acids. Trimming cost V 4 bases and J 0 bases, with 4 bases left between them. Per germline, CDR1 SNHLY and CDR2 FYNNEI. CDR3 DNA sequence: TGTGCCAGCAGTGCCGCCTCTGGGGCCAACGTCCTGACTTTC. This translates into CASSAASGANVLTF.